The TCR beta chain under discussion was sequenced for a study of cytomegalovirus exposure and HLA in healthy donors. General study results and limits: The study found most TCR sequences rare, yet found some public TCRs in many donors. Reports showed the classifier diagnosing cytomegalovirus status with high specificity and sensitivity. There were 150 to 200 TCR beta chains listed as cytomegalovirus-associated.

Concerning this clone itself: What it binds is unknown.

Some clones are missing from TCRdb's copy, which holds only in-frame ones; the method was immunoSEQ multiplex PCR. This table has around 190,000 clones, roughly 85% appearing once. The CDR3 covers 17 residues. The chain combines TRBV21-1 with TRBJ2-1; the table assigns TRBD2, which was not confirmed against the DNA. TRBV21-1 corresponds to a pseudogene. Sequences were obtained from PBMCs. The clonotype comes from a man aged 18-30 years in good health and CMV-seropositive. CDR3 bases: TGTGCCAGCAGCAAAGTACGGTTGGCTAGCGGGGACAATGAGCAGTTCTTC. Translated, it gives CASSKVRLASGDNEQFF.